This TCR beta chain comes out of a study of blood T cells in healthy people across ages. Study summary: About one barcoded beta molecule was captured per two T cells (by template switching).

With a J-beta primer mix and a sample-barcoded 5' primer, a second PCR ran 7 to 11 cycles. TCRdb used MiXCR to reprocess the 5' RACE reads, holding one entry per CDR3 protein. The sample shows approximately 940,000 distinct CDR3 sequences, around 48% of them seen only once. Broader study findings: Unknown CMV status may confound age-related changes in expanded clones.

A few counts support this clonotype. No antigen is known for it. Germline trimming cut 1 base from V and 4 bases from J; bases unmatched to any gene: 1. Per the germline V gene, CDR1 is SEHNR and CDR2 is FQNEAQ (reference sequence). The CDR3 is 14 amino acids. The sequence was obtained from a man aged 30 to 45 in good health. The sequencing sample was made of blood. The chain has TRBV7-9 and TRBJ2-3; 8 bases map to TRBD2. CDR3: CASSLELAADTQYF. The CDR3 DNA reads TGTGCCAGCAGCTTAGAACTAGCGGCAGATACGCAGTATTTT.